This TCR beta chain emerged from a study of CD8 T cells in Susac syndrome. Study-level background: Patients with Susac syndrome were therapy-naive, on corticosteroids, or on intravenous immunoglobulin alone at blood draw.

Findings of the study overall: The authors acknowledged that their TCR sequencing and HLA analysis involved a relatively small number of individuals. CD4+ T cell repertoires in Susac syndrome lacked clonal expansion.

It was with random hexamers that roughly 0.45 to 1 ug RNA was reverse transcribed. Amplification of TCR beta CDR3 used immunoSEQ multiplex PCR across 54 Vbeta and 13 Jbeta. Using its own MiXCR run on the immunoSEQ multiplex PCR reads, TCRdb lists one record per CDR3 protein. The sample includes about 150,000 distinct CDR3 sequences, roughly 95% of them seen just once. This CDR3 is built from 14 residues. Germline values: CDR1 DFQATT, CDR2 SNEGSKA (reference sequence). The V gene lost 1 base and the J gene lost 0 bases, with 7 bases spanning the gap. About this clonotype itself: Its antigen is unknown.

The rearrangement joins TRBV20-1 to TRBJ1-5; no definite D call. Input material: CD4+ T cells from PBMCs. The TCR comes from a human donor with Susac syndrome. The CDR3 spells CSARVSVSNQPQHF. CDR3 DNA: TGCAGTGCTAGAGTATCGGTTAGCAATCAGCCCCAGCATTTT.